What follows are 13 T cell receptor beta chains derived from one specimen sequenced in a study of T cells in Graves' hyperthyroidism and ophthalmopathy. Using RNA transcripts as the source, TCR beta CDR3 regions were amplified. The primer set for the first-round RT-PCR of the TCR CDR3 was HTBI. TCRdb reanalysed the multiplex PCR reads using MiXCR and keeps one entry per CDR3 protein. The table includes hundreds of thousands of distinct CDR3 sequences, 45% detected once. The sequenced material came from peripheral blood or thyroid tissue (not recorded which). The receptors originated from an adult man with Graves' disease, either hyperthyroidism or ophthalmopathy (not recorded which).

This clonotype was counted a few times. The rearrangement links TRBV7-3 to TRBJ1-6, with D perhaps matching TRBD1 (6 bases). The V end was cut by 6 bases, the J end by 8 bases, with 20 bases between. Germline V gene lookup returns CDR1 SGHTA and CDR2 FQGTGA. The CDR3 runs to 16 residues. CDR3 loop: CASSFRVTGQYSPLHF. The CDR3 coding sequence is TGTGCCAGCAGTTTCCGGGTTACAGGGCAATATTCACCCCTCCACTTT.

The table lists this clonotype with a count of one. This chain uses TRBV7-9 with TRBJ2-7; 9 positions agree with TRBD1. The CDR3 spans 12 residues. CDR1 SEHNR and CDR2 FQNEAQ come from the germline V gene (reference sequence). Unmatched junction bases numbered 3, after V lost 8 bases and J lost 4 bases. For the CDR3, the DNA is TGTGCCAGCCCCGGGACAGGGTACGAGCAGTACTTC. As protein: CASPGTGYEQYF.

Of note for this clonotype: A read error may account for a junction end that differs from germline. The V gene is TRBV2, the J gene TRBJ1-5; no clear D gene. The CDR3 is made up of 12 amino acids. CDR1 and CDR2 (germline): SNHLY, FYNNEI. The CDR3 protein is CASSASSQPQHF. CDR3 DNA: TGTGCCAGCAGTGCTAGCAGTCAGCCCCAGCATTTT.

This rearrangement joins TRBV19 to TRBJ1-5, with 9 bases identical to TRBD1. The ends lost 6 bases at V and 0 bases at J; junction bases unmatched: 9. Germline V gene sequence: CDR1 LNHDA, CDR2 SQIVND (reference sequence). The CDR3 sequence is 17 residues long. The CDR3 DNA is TGTGCCAGTAGAAAGGACAGGGGATTACATAGCAATCAGCCCCAGCATTTT. This encodes CASRKDRGLHSNQPQHF.

This clonotype was seen only a few times. The chain couples TRBV19 to TRBJ2-7; either TRBD1 or TRBD2 may fit D (6 bases each). V lost 6 bases, J lost 7 bases, and 16 bases lay in between. This CDR3 region has 13 residues. Germline loops: CDR1 LNHDA, CDR2 SQIVND (reference sequence). CDR3 nucleotide sequence: TGTGCCAGTAGCGCGGGACACGGTTTGGAGCAGTACTTC. Its protein is CASSAGHGLEQYF.

The chain links TRBV7-9 to TRBJ1-1; 7 positions match TRBD1. CDR1 is SEHNR and CDR2 is FQNEAQ in the germline V gene (reference sequence). CDR3 size: 15 residues. The junction had 7 bases not matched to a gene; V was cut back by 6 bases and J by 0 bases. CDR3 sequence: CASSPTDRVNTEAFF. CDR3 DNA: TGTGCCAGCAGTCCTACCGACAGGGTGAACACTGAAGCTTTCTTT.

This clonotype was counted only a few times. The chain uses TRBV20-1 and TRBJ2-7; 8 nucleotides agree with TRBD2. From germline, CDR1 is DFQATT and CDR2 SNEGSKA (reference sequence). This CDR3 has 15 amino acids. V lost 0 bases to trimming and J lost 4 bases; unmatched junction nucleotides: 8. In DNA form, the CDR3 reads TGCAGTGCTAGAGATTTGATAGCGGGACCTTACGAGCAGTACTTC. It specifies CSARDLIAGPYEQYF.

The rearrangement joins TRBV2 to TRBJ1-5; possible D gene TRBD1, 6 bases. Germline values: CDR1 SNHLY, CDR2 FYNNEI. Trimming pared 5 bases from V and 7 bases from J, leaving 18 bases between. This CDR3 spans 15 amino acids. The DNA for the CDR3 is TGTGCCAGCAGTTTAGAGGGGGGGGTATCCCAGCCCCAGCATTTT. It encodes CASSLEGGVSQPQHF.

The chain is built from TRBV13 and TRBJ2-7; 7 positions agree with TRBD1. The V and J ends lost 5 bases and 5 bases, in that order; junction bases with no gene match: 9. The CDR3 spans 14 residues. Germline V gene sequence: CDR1 PRHDT, CDR2 FYEKMQ (reference sequence). The CDR3 DNA reads TGTGCCAGCAGCCTAGAACTACAGGGGCACGAGCAGTACTTC. Translation gives CASSLELQGHEQYF.

This rearrangement joins TRBV27 to TRBJ1-1; no definite D call. The CDR3 spans 15 residues. Trimming took off 1 base at V and 2 bases at J, with 11 bases between the two ends. Germline V gene lookup returns CDR1 MNHEY and CDR2 SMNVEV (reference sequence). Here the CDR3 reads CASSLFLNTNTEAFF. CDR3 nucleotide sequence: TGTGCCAGCAGTTTATTCCTTAACACAAACACTGAAGCTTTCTTT.

The rearrangement uses TRBV11-2 and TRBJ2-5; D possibly uses TRBD1 or TRBD2 (5 bases each). V lost 2 bases to trimming and J lost 8 bases, with 9 bases between them. Germline values: CDR1 SGHAT, CDR2 FQNNGV. The length of the CDR3 is 12 residues. The CDR3 is CASSLRDGTQYF. The CDR3 region has the DNA TGTGCCAGCAGCTTAAGGGACGGTACCCAGTACTTC.

The rearrangement links TRBV25-1 to TRBJ2-7; 9 bases align to TRBD2. CDR1 and CDR2 from the germline V gene are MGHDK and SYGVNS. V shed 4 bases and J 3 bases; nucleotides not matched to a gene: 4. This CDR3 region has 14 residues. DNA of the CDR3: TGTGCCAGCAGTGCGTCTAGCGGGGACTACGAGCAGTACTTC. Translated: CASSASSGDYEQYF.

This chain links TRBV12-3 or TRBV12-4 with TRBJ2-7, with D tentatively TRBD2 (6 bases). The CDR3 is 13 residues long. V gave up 2 bases and J gave up 7 bases, with 12 bases separating them. This CDR3 is CASSLRAGREQYF. The DNA of the CDR3 is TGTGCCAGCAGTTTAAGGGCGGGGAGGGAGCAGTACTTC.